The 5 T cell receptor beta chains below all came from one sample that was sequenced in a study of glioma-infiltrating T cells. Amplification of TCR alpha and beta CDR3 regions from RNA used iRepertoire nested multiplex PCR. From the multiplex PCR reads, TCRdb called clonotypes with MiXCR, one entry per CDR3 protein. The table lists a few hundred thousand distinct CDR3 sequences, 35% to 45% of them singletons. The sequenced sample was glioma tissue, nonneoplastic brain tissue, or PBMCs (not recorded which). The receptor set was obtained from a human donor with low-grade glioma or glioblastoma, undergoing nonglioma brain surgery, or in good health (not recorded which).

This clonotype was recorded a few times. The V call is TRBV28, the J call TRBJ2-1, with 9 nucleotides matching TRBD2. The trim removed 6 bases at V and 3 bases at J, leaving 6 bases unmatched. Germline V gene lookup returns CDR1 MDHEN and CDR2 SYDVKM. There are 15 residues in the CDR3. This CDR3 is CASSLGLARYNEQFF. Here the CDR3 DNA reads TGTGCCAGCAGCCTGGGACTAGCCCGCTACAATGAGCAGTTCTTC.

This clonotype showed up just a few times. This rearrangement joins TRBV6-1 to TRBJ2-7; 11 nucleotides agree with TRBD1. The germline gives CDR1 MNHNS, CDR2 SASEGT. The CDR3 totals 15 residues. Germline trimming cut 6 bases from V and 1 base from J; bases unmatched to any gene: 5. As DNA, the CDR3 is TGTGCCAGCAGCCCGGGACAGGGGGTATCCTACGAGCAGTACTTC. This gives the protein CASSPGQGVSYEQYF.

Comments on this clonotype: With a much larger clone just one base away, this may be a read error. The V and J genes are TRBV6-5 and TRBJ2-5; 12 positions agree with TRBD1. Looked up from germline, CDR1 is MNHEY and CDR2 is SVGAGI. The V gene end was trimmed by 6 bases and the J gene end by 6 bases; junction bases not matched to a gene: 11. This CDR3 has 16 amino acids. The CDR3 region is CASRLLGTGGGKTQYF. The CDR3 DNA reads as TGTGCCAGCAGATTACTTGGGACAGGGGGCGGTAAGACCCAGTACTTC.

The gene calls are TRBV20-1 and TRBJ2-7, with D perhaps assigned TRBD1 or TRBD2 (5 bases each). Trimming left V 5 bases short and J 1 base short, with 15 bases between. Germline V CDR1 and CDR2: DFQATT, SNEGSKA (reference sequence). The CDR3 extends over 14 amino acids. This chain's CDR3 is CSALRDATSYEQYF. For the CDR3, the DNA is TGCAGTGCTCTCCGGGACGCCACTTCCTACGAGCAGTACTTC.

This clonotype appeared a few times. This chain connects TRBV5-1 to TRBJ2-3; 7 bases match TRBD2. The V and J ends lost 0 bases and 6 bases, in that order; junction bases with no gene match: 4. The CDR3 extends over 14 amino acids. The germline CDR1 and CDR2 sequences are SGHRS and YFSETQ. The CDR3 region has the DNA TGCGCCAGCAGCTTGGAGCGGGGCGGTGATACGCAGTATTTT. Protein sequence: CASSLERGGDTQYF.